This T cell receptor beta chain came from a study of T cells in Graves' hyperthyroidism and ophthalmopathy. TCR beta CDR3 regions were amplified from RNA transcripts. During a first-round RT-PCR of the TCR CDR3, the HTBI primer set was used. TCRdb re-analysed the multiplex PCR reads in MiXCR, keeping a single row per CDR3 protein. In the table there are roughly 720,000 distinct CDR3 sequences, 17% of which are singletons. Trimming pared 5 bases from V and 4 bases from J, leaving 11 bases between. The CDR3 consists of 13 residues. Per the germline V gene, CDR1 is LNHDA and CDR2 is SQIVND (reference sequence).

The chain uses TRBV19 and TRBJ1-2; D is unclear. This receptor was identified in a man in his fifties or sixties with Graves' hyperthyroidism. Sample: blood. The CDR3 bases are TGTGCCAGTAGTGGGGTACAGAGCTATGGCTACACCTTC. Translated, it gives CASSGVQSYGYTF. Based on the CDR3 plus reference TRBV19 and TRBJ1-2, the full variable domain is DGGITQSPKYLFRKEGQNVTLSCEQNLNHDAMYWYRQDPGQGLRLIYYSQIVNDFQKGDIAEGYSVSREKKESFPLTVTSAQKNPTAFYLCASSGVQSYGYTFGSGTRLTVV.